This is a list of T cell receptor beta chains from one sample in a study of breast tumors, draining lymph nodes, adjacent tissues. Each CDR3 protein gets one entry after TCRdb re-called the multiplex PCR reads with MiXCR. Here the sample spans some 170,000 distinct CDR3 sequences, 25% to 40% being singletons. What was sequenced was axillary lymph node tissue. Receptor source: a female donor with breast cancer. Some clones in this sample may be carry-over from other donors' samples. Each CDR3 is given with its conserved first and last residue. The D gene is left open where the match is weak. Rows may omit the clone size; those that give it use once, few, many or a size class.

CDR3 protein | CDR3 DNA | D gene | clone size | J gene | V gene
CASSQGRGEAYEQYF | TGTGCCAGCAGCCAAGGACGGGGGGAAGCCTACGAGCAGTACTTC | TRBD2 | many | TRBJ2-7 | TRBV4-2
CASSIAGDTDTQYF | TGTGCCAGCAGCATAGCAGGGGACACAGATACGCAGTATTTT | NA | many | TRBJ2-3 | TRBV5-6
CASSPLNQPQHF | TGTGCCAGCAGTCCCCTCAATCAGCCCCAGCATTTT | NA | many | TRBJ1-5 | TRBV27
CSASSGENGYTF | TGCAGTGCTAGCAGCGGCGAGAATGGCTACACCTTC | NA | once | TRBJ1-2 | TRBV20-1
CSVEGVDTDYVLTF | TGCAGCGTCGAGGGGGTAGACACGGACTACGTCCTGACTTTC | NA | NA | TRBJ2-6 | TRBV29-1
CASRTQGVAEAFF | TGTGCCAGCAGGACCCAGGGAGTGGCTGAAGCTTTCTTT | NA | NA | TRBJ1-1 | TRBV2
CASSSPTGLDYGYTF | TGTGCCAGCAGTTCCCCGACAGGACTGGACTATGGCTACACCTTC | NA | many | TRBJ1-2 | TRBV28
CASSPRVFKGQPQHF | TGTGCCAGCAGTCCGAGGGTCTTTAAGGGTCAGCCCCAGCACTTT | NA | NA | TRBJ1-5 | TRBV12-3/TRBV12-4
CASGLLSGVSGANVLTF | TGTGCCAGCGGCTTGTTGTCTGGGGTCTCTGGGGCCAACGTCCTGACTTTC | NA | NA | TRBJ2-6 | TRBV5-8
CASGLSGGYTDAQYF | TGTGCCAGTGGGCTTAGCGGGGGCTACACAGACGCGCAGTATTTT | TRBD2 | NA | TRBJ2-3 | TRBV19
CASHGQGAGDAQYF | TGCGCCAGCCACGGACAGGGGGCGGGAGATGCGCAGTATTTT | TRBD1 | NA | TRBJ2-3 | TRBV6-5
CAWTVGGLGNTIYF | TGTGCCTGGACCGTAGGGGGGCTCGGAAACACCATATATTTT | NA | many | TRBJ1-3 | TRBV30
CASKAGDYGYTF | TGTGCCAGCAAAGCAGGCGATTATGGCTACACCTTC | NA | many | TRBJ1-2 | TRBV2
CASSLTRGGTEAFF | TGTGCCAGCAGCTTGACCAGGGGTGGCACTGAAGCTTTCTTT | NA | NA | TRBJ1-1 | TRBV5-4
CASITGQSVNEQFF | TGTGCCAGCATTACGGGACAGAGCGTTAATGAGCAGTTCTTC | TRBD1 | many | TRBJ2-1 | TRBV6-1
CASRFGLFTGELFF | TGTGCCAGCAGATTCGGGCTTTTCACCGGGGAGCTGTTTTTT | NA | many | TRBJ2-2 | TRBV7-3
CASSIYRAAGNTIYF | TGTGCCAGCAGCATATACAGGGCAGCCGGAAACACCATATATTTT | NA | many | TRBJ1-3 | TRBV7-2
CASSPNVGAHEELFF | TGTGCCAGCAGCCCAAACGTAGGAGCTCATGAAGAGCTGTTTTTT | NA | NA | TRBJ2-2 | TRBV7-8
CAISGSGGFGSPLHF | TGTGCCATCAGTGGGAGTGGAGGGTTCGGTTCACCCCTCCACTTT | NA | many | TRBJ1-6 | TRBV10-3
CASSLGSPRTGANYEQYF | TGCGCCAGCAGCCTAGGCAGTCCCCGGACAGGGGCGAACTACGAGCAGTACTTC | TRBD1 | many | TRBJ2-7 | TRBV4-3
CASSYRGPPGRGSNQPQHF | TGTGCCAGCAGTTACCGCGGACCCCCGGGGAGGGGTAGCAATCAGCCCCAGCATTTT | NA | many | TRBJ1-5 | TRBV6-5
CASSVGGSSGGTGELFF | TGTGCCAGCAGCGTAGGGGGATCGAGCGGGGGGACCGGGGAGCTGTTTTTT | TRBD2 | many | TRBJ2-2 | TRBV9
CASSFSGRGGNQPQHF | TGTGCCAGCAGTTTTTCAGGGCGGGGTGGCAATCAGCCCCAGCATTTT | NA | many | TRBJ1-5 | TRBV12-3/TRBV12-4
CASSLEVSAADTRYF | TGCGCCAGCAGCTTGGAGGTGTCCGCGGCCGATACGCGGTATTTT | NA | NA | TRBJ2-3 | TRBV5-1
CASSLVGTGRLAGANEQFF | TGTGCCAGCAGCTTAGTTGGGACAGGACGGCTAGCGGGAGCCAATGAGCAGTTCTTC | TRBD2 | many | TRBJ2-1 | TRBV7-2
CASSIEAGTDTQYF | TGTGCCAGTAGTATAGAAGCAGGCACAGATACGCAGTATTTT | NA | NA | TRBJ2-3 | TRBV19
CASSPQLGDGYGYTF | TGCGCCAGCAGCCCGCAATTGGGTGACGGCTATGGCTACACCTTC | NA | many | TRBJ1-2 | TRBV4-1
CASSSNSNQPQHF | TGTGCCAGCAGCTCCAATAGCAATCAGCCCCAGCATTTT | NA | many | TRBJ1-5 | TRBV7-2
CAWRWDGLGSSYEQYF | TGTGCCTGGAGGTGGGACGGACTGGGTAGCTCCTACGAGCAGTACTTC | NA | many | TRBJ2-7 | TRBV30
CASSSGGVGNEKLFF | TGTGCCAGCAGCTCGGGGGGCGTAGGTAATGAAAAACTGTTTTTT | NA | many | TRBJ1-4 | TRBV5-8
CASRSLGSNYGYTF | TGTGCCAGCAGATCCCTGGGATCTAACTATGGCTACACCTTC | NA | many | TRBJ1-2 | TRBV6-5
CASSVGADSYEQYF | TGTGCCAGCAGTGTCGGGGCGGACTCCTACGAGCAGTACTTC | NA | NA | TRBJ2-7 | TRBV2
CASSQGAVGNTIYF | TGCGCCAGCAGCCAAGGTGCGGTCGGAAACACCATATATTTT | NA | many | TRBJ1-3 | TRBV4-1
CASSLGWTSGAEETQYF | TGTGCCAGCAGCTTAGGATGGACCAGCGGGGCTGAAGAGACCCAGTACTTC | TRBD2 | NA | TRBJ2-5 | TRBV7-2
CAWSVLGAGANYGYTF | TGTGCCTGGAGTGTATTGGGCGCCGGGGCCAACTATGGCTACACCTTC | NA | many | TRBJ1-2 | TRBV30
CASSPGDGPTYEQYF | TGTGCCAGCAGCCCTGGGGACGGACCGACCTACGAGCAGTACTTC | NA | many | TRBJ2-7 | TRBV9
CASSQDVAGVREQYF | TGCGCCAGCAGCCAAGATGTAGCGGGAGTACGAGAGCAGTACTTC | TRBD2 | NA | TRBJ2-7 | TRBV4-3
CASSLFGRGRGSYNSPLHF | TGTGCCAGCAGTTTATTCGGTCGGGGCAGGGGATCCTATAATTCACCCCTCCACTTT | NA | many | TRBJ1-6 | TRBV27
CATSSISVTGIGETQYF | TGTGCCACCAGCAGCATTTCCGTGACAGGGATTGGAGAGACCCAGTACTTC | TRBD1 | NA | TRBJ2-5 | TRBV15
CASESERGAGGELFF | TGTGCCAGCGAGTCGGAGCGGGGGGCGGGCGGGGAGCTGTTTTTT | TRBD2 | many | TRBJ2-2 | TRBV2
CASRGGTRDEQFF | TGTGCCAGCAGGGGCGGGACTAGGGATGAGCAGTTCTTC | TRBD2 | many | TRBJ2-1 | TRBV6-2/TRBV6-3
CASSTRTGSSGNTIYF | TGTGCCAGCAGCACCCGGACAGGGAGCTCTGGAAACACCATATATTTT | TRBD1 | few | TRBJ1-3 | TRBV7-9
CASSPRSRGNTEKLFF | TGTGCCAGCTCACCACGAAGTCGGGGCAATACTGAAAAACTGTTTTTT | NA | NA | TRBJ1-4 | TRBV18
CASSPTSGSYNEQFF | TGTGCCAGCAGCCCCACTAGCGGTTCCTACAATGAGCAGTTCTTC | TRBD2 | many | TRBJ2-1 | TRBV7-8
CASSQAGVARETQYF | TGTGCCAGCAGCCAAGCGGGAGTCGCGAGAGAGACCCAGTACTTC | TRBD2 | many | TRBJ2-5 | TRBV27
CASSVAGQVYNEQFF | TGTGCCAGCAGCGTCGCGGGACAGGTATACAATGAGCAGTTCTTC | TRBD1 | NA | TRBJ2-1 | TRBV9
CASSLLRTSGRANEQFF | TGCGCCAGCAGCCTCCTGAGGACTAGCGGGAGGGCCAATGAGCAGTTCTTC | TRBD2 | many | TRBJ2-1 | TRBV4-3
CSARDLENEKLFF | TGCAGTGCTAGAGATCTAGAGAATGAAAAACTGTTTTTT | NA | many | TRBJ1-4 | TRBV20-1
CASSPWTSGTFKQYF | TGTGCCAGCAGCCCGTGGACTAGCGGCACCTTCAAGCAGTACTTC | TRBD2 | many | TRBJ2-7 | TRBV7-2
CATSTDRDNVLTF | TGTGCCACCAGCACGGACAGGGACAACGTCCTGACTTTC | TRBD1 | few | TRBJ2-6 | TRBV15
CATSRERSGQGNYEQYF | TGTGCCACCAGCAGAGAGAGATCTGGACAGGGGAACTACGAGCAGTACTTC | TRBD1 | many | TRBJ2-7 | TRBV15
CASSPRRTDTQYF | TGTGCCAGCAGCCCCAGAAGGACAGATACGCAGTATTTT | NA | NA | TRBJ2-3 | TRBV7-2